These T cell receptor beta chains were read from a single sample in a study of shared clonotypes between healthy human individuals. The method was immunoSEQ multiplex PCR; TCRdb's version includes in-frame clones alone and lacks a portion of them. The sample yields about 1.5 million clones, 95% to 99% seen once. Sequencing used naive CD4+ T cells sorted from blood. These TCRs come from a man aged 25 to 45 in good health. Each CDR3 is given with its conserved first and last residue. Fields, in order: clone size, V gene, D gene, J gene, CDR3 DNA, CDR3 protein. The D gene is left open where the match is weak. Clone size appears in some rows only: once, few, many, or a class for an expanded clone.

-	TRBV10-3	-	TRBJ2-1	TGTGCCACCGCAGGGGTCTCCTACAATGAGCAGTTCTTC	CATAGVSYNEQFF
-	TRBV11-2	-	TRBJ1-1	TGTGCCAGCAGCTTAGAAGGTTTCGCGTTGGCTTTCTTT	CASSLEGFALAFF
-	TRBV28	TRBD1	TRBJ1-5	TGTGCCAGCAGTTCGATTACAGGGGGTCAGCCCCAGCATTTT	CASSSITGGQPQHF
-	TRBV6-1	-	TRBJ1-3	TGTGCCACCCTGGTGGTAGCTGGAAACACCATATATTTT	CATLVVAGNTIYF
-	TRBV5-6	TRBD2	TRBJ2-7	TGTGCCAGCAGCCAGGGAGCGGGAGCATCCTACGAGCAGTACTTC	CASSQGAGASYEQYF
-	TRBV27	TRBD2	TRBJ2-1	TGTGCCAGCAGTTTACGGCTAGCGGGAGGCAATGAGCAGTTCTTC	CASSLRLAGGNEQFF
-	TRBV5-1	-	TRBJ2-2	TGCGCCAGCAGCTTGGTTGGGGGAGCCGGGGAGCTGTTTTTT	CASSLVGGAGELFF
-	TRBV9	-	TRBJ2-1	TGTGCCAGCAGCGTAGAAACGAGGGTTTACAATGAGCAGTTCTTC	CASSVETRVYNEQFF
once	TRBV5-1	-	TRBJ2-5	TGCGCCAGCAGCTTCGGGACTGTACAAGAGACCCAGTACTTC	CASSFGTVQETQYF
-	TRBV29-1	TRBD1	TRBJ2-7	TGCAGCGTCCGGGACAGGGACTCCTACGAGCAGTACTTC	CSVRDRDSYEQYF
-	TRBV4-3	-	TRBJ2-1	TGCGCCAGCAGCCAAGAGCTAGCGTCGGATGAGCAGTTCTTC	CASSQELASDEQFF
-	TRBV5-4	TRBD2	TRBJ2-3	TGTGCCAGCAGCTCGGGGGGACTAATTGGCTCAGATACGCAGTATTTT	CASSSGGLIGSDTQYF
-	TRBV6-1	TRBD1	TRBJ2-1	TGTGCCAGCAGTGCTCCATCACATTTACCCGGGACAGGTACCTGGATATGGCAGTTCTTC	CASSAPSHLPGTGTWIWQFF
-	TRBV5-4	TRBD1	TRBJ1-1	TGTGCCAGCAGCTCGGGGACAGCAATGAACACTGAAGCTTTCTTT	CASSSGTAMNTEAFF
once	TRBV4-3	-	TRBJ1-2	TGCGCCAGCAGCCAAGTTACCAACTATGGCTACACCTTC	CASSQVTNYGYTF
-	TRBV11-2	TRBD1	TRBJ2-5	TGTGCCAGCAGCTTCTCCGGGACAGGGAAATTCGTGACCCAGTACTTC	CASSFSGTGKFVTQYF
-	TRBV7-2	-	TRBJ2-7	TGTGCCAGCAGCCCCCCCGACGAGCAGTACTTC	CASSPPDEQYF
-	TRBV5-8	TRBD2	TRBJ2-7	TGTGCCAGCAGCTTGGCCGGACTAGCGGGGCGGAGCTCCTACGAGCAGTACTTC	CASSLAGLAGRSSYEQYF
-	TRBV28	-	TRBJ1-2	TGTGCCAGCAGTTCACGCGGAGATGGCTACACCTTC	CASSSRGDGYTF
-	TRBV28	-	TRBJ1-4	TGTGCCAGCAGTTTCCCCGAAGGGGGTGGTGAAAAACTGTTTTTT	CASSFPEGGGEKLFF
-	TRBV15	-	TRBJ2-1	TGTGCCACCAGCCTTCGTTTGTCACAATACAATGAGCAGTTCTTC	CATSLRLSQYNEQFF
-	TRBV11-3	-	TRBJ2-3	TGTGCCAGCAGCTTAGTGGCTAGCTTCACAGATACGCAGTATTTT	CASSLVASFTDTQYF
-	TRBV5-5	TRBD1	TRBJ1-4	TGTGCCAGCAGCTGGGACAGGGCGGCTAATGAAAAACTGTTTTTT	CASSWDRAANEKLFF
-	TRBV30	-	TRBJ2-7	TGTGCCTGGAGTCCACCCTCCTACGAGCAGTACTTC	CAWSPPSYEQYF